This T cell receptor (beta chain) was sequenced in a study of memory CD4+ T cells and cytomegalovirus serostatus. The sort gate was single viable CD3+CD4+CD8-CD45RO+ cells for memory CD4+ T cells. This clone was counted a few times. CDR1 is SGHNT, CDR2 YYREEE, per germline (reference sequence). The CDR3 is 14 amino acids. V dropped 3 bases and J dropped 4; count of bases not matched to a gene: 5. Produced via immunoSEQ multiplex PCR; TCRdb's table is partial and in-frame only. The sample yields about 50,000 clones, about three quarters seen once. Source material: memory CD4+ T cells from blood. The chain recombines TRBV5-4 with TRBJ1-2; 8 nucleotides agree with TRBD1. The TCR originated in an adult in good health and CMV-seronegative. CDR3 region: CASSSGQGGYGYTF. The CDR3, as DNA: TGTGCCAGCAGCTCAGGACAGGGCGGCTATGGCTACACCTTC.